The clone carrying this T cell receptor beta chain was observed a handful of times. No antigen is known for it. Every bit of the isolated RNA underwent reverse transcription, so sequencing read expressed TCRB transcripts. Generated by immunoSEQ multiplex PCR, the TCRdb table keeps only in-frame clones and is missing some. The table records approximately 270,000 clones, 13% to 15% of them present only once. The data belong to a study of beta chain features in type 1 diabetes. Study findings and constraints: Type 1 diabetes patients had moderately but significantly shorter TCRB CDR3s in all four CD4+ subsets.

Germline CDR1 reads SGHAT; CDR2 reads FQNNGV. The CDR3 spans 15 residues. V was trimmed by 5 bases and J by 3 bases, leaving 13 bases between them. The TCR was taken from a man in his thirties or forties with type 1 diabetes. The sequenced material came from naive CD4+ T cells from blood. This chain connects TRBV11-2 to TRBJ2-2, with D possibly TRBD1 on 5 matching bases. Here the CDR3 DNA reads TGTGCCAGCAGCCATCCTGGGGCCTACACCGGGGAGCTGTTTTTT. It codes for CASSHPGAYTGELFF.